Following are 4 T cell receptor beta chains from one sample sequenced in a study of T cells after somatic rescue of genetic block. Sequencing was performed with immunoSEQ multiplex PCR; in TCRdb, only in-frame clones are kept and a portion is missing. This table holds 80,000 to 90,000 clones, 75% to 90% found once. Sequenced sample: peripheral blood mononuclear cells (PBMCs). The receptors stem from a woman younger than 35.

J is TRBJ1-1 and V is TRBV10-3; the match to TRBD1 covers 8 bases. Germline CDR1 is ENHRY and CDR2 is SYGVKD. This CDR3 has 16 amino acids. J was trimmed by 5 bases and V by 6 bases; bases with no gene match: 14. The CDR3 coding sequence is TGTGCCATCAGCCGCGCCGGACAGGGCGGGGAGACTGAAGCTTTCTTT. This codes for CAISRAGQGGETEAFF.

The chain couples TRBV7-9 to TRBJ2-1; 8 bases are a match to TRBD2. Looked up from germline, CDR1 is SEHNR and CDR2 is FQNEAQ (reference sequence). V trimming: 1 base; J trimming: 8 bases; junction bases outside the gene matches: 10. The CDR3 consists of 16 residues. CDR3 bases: TGTGCCAGCAGCTTAGGGTCGACCGGGAGGGCCCATGAGCAGTTCTTC. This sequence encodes CASSLGSTGRAHEQFF.

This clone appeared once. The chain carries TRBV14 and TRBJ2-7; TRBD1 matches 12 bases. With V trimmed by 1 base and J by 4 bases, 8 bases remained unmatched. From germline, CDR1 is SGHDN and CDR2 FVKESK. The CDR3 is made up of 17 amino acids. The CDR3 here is CASSQGAGQGASYEQYF. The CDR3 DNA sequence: TGTGCCAGCAGCCAAGGGGCGGGACAGGGGGCATCTTACGAGCAGTACTTC.

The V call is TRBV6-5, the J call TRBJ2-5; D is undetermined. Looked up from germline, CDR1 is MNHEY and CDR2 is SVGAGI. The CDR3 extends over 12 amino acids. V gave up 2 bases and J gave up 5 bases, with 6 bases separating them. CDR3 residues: CASSYGAETQYF. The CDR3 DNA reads TGTGCCAGCAGTTACGGCGCCGAGACCCAGTACTTC.